This T cell receptor beta chain was profiled in a study of blood T cells in healthy people across ages. Study-level points and caveats: Higher diversity, along with more naive CD4+ cells, distinguished long-lived donors from aged donors.

At least 5.5 micrograms of total RNA were extracted per sample. The V segment lost 5 bases and the J segment 5 bases; nucleotides outside the gene matches: 6. This CDR3 is built from 15 residues. Remarks on this clonotype: Its target is not known.

The authors ran a second PCR of about 6 to 11 cycles using a sample-barcoded 5' primer and a J-beta primer mix. Every molecule of cDNA carried a tag from a template-switch adaptor with 12 random nucleotides. Every individual sample yielded 2.5 million or more paired-end reads (each containing CDR3). One entry per CDR3 protein results from TCRdb running MiXCR on the 5' RACE reads. Of around 900,000 distinct CDR3 sequences in the sample, approximately 50% are singletons; the top ten hold about a fifth. This TCR was recovered from a woman aged 60 to 75 in good health. Specimen: blood. V and J are TRBV12-3 or TRBV12-4 and TRBJ1-6, with 7 nucleotides matching TRBD1. The CDR3 nucleotides are TGTGCCAGCAGTAAGGGACAGCCAAATAATTCACCCCTCCACTTT. As protein: CASSKGQPNNSPLHF.